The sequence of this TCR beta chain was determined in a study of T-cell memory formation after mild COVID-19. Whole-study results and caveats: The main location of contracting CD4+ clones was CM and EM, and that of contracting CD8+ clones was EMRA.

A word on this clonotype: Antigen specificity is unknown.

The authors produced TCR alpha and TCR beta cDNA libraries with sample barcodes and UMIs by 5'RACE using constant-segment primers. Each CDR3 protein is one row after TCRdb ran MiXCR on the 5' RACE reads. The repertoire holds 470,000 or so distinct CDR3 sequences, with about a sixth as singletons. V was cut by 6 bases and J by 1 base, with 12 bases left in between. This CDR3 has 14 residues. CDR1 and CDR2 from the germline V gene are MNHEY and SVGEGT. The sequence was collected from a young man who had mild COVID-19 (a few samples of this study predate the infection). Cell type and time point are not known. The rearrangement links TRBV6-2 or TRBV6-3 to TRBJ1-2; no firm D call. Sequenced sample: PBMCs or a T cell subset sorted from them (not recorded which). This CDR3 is CASSTPSFNYGYTF. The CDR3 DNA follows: TGTGCCAGCAGCACCCCATCGTTTAACTATGGCTACACCTTC.